Shown below are 24 T cell receptor beta chains from a single sample sequenced in a study of blood T cell repertoires in COVID-19. Only in-frame clones appear in the TCRdb table, and some are missing; sequencing was by immunoSEQ multiplex PCR. The repertoire consists of 100,000 to 130,000 clones, with roughly 90% occurring once and the leading ten covering 4% to 6%. Material: peripheral blood. The origin of the receptors is a man aged 35 to 55 with active or convalescent COVID-19.

The chain recombines TRBV18 with TRBJ1-1; D is undetermined. V lost 0 bases and J lost 4, with 12 bases in between. The CDR3 loop spans 15 amino acids. Per the germline V gene, CDR1 is KGHSH and CDR2 is LQKENI. CDR3 sequence reads: CASSPPASVLTEAFF. The CDR3 DNA reads TGTGCCAGCTCACCACCGGCTTCTGTCCTCACTGAAGCTTTCTTT. The full variable domain, completed using reference TRBV18 and TRBJ1-1, is NAGVMQNPRHLVRRRGQEARLRCSPMKGHSHVYWYRQLPEEGLKFMVYLQKENIIDESGMPKERFSAEFPKEGPSILRIQQVVRGDSAAYFCASSPPASVLTEAFFGQGTRLTVV.

This clone showed up just once. The genes are TRBV15 and TRBJ2-1; 7 bases align to TRBD1. This CDR3 has 15 amino acids. CDR1 LNHNV and CDR2 YYDKDF come from the germline V gene (reference sequence). V shed 1 base, J shed 5 bases, and the junction held 5 bases outside the gene matches. This CDR3 is CATSRGQGIHNEQFF. The DNA for the CDR3 is TGTGCCACCAGCAGAGGACAGGGTATCCACAATGAGCAGTTCTTC.

The table lists this clone with a few counts. The chain is built from TRBV7-2 and TRBJ2-7, with 8 nucleotides matching TRBD2. Germline V lookup: CDR1 SGHTA, CDR2 FQGNSA. This CDR3 has 16 residues. The V gene end was trimmed by 3 bases and the J gene end by 3 bases; junction bases not matched to a gene: 10. The CDR3 sequence: CASSLGVGGRYYEQYF. In DNA, the CDR3 is TGTGCCAGCAGCTTGGGGGTCGGCGGGAGGTACTACGAGCAGTACTTC.

This chain joins TRBV6-5 and TRBJ2-7; 7 bases fit TRBD2. This CDR3 contains 15 residues. Germline V CDR1 and CDR2: MNHEY, SVGAGI. V lost 6 bases and J lost 2; bases outside the gene matches: 10. CDR3 sequence (DNA): TGTGCCAGCAGCCGCAGCGGGACCGGAACCTACGAGCAGTACTTC. Translation: CASSRSGTGTYEQYF.

V is TRBV25-1 and J is TRBJ1-4; TRBD1 matches 7 bases. CDR1 and CDR2 from the germline V gene are MGHDK and SYGVNS. Germline trimming cut 5 bases from V and 1 base from J; bases unmatched to any gene: 4. The CDR3 has 15 amino acids. CDR3 sequence (DNA): TGTGCCAGCAGTTCGACAGGGCAAACTAATGAAAAACTGTTTTTT. This sequence encodes CASSSTGQTNEKLFF.

The sample holds a few counts of this clone. The chain combines TRBV28 with TRBJ1-4, with 10 nucleotides matching TRBD1. CDR1 is MDHEN, CDR2 SYDVKM, per germline. V trimming: 4 bases; J trimming: 8 bases; junction bases outside the gene matches: 7. This CDR3 region has 15 residues. The CDR3: CASSSPGQGSEKLFF. The CDR3 region has the DNA TGTGCCAGCAGTTCGCCGGGACAGGGGTCCGAAAAACTGTTTTTT.

Here the CDR3 DNA reads TGTGCCAGCAGTTACTCTTTAGACACCGGGGAGCTGTTTTTT. It yields the protein CASSYSLDTGELFF. The chain couples TRBV6-2 or TRBV6-3 to TRBJ2-2; D remains unclear. There are 14 residues in the CDR3. V lost 0 bases to trimming and J lost 3 bases, with 5 bases between them. Germline V gene lookup returns CDR1 MNHEY and CDR2 SVGEGT.

This chain uses TRBV5-8 with TRBJ1-2; 7 bases are shared with TRBD1. The CDR3 extends over 13 amino acids. Per germline, CDR1 SGHTS and CDR2 YDEGEE. The CDR3 region is CLDREWAGDGYTF. CDR3 in DNA: TGTCTCGACAGGGAATGGGCGGGTGATGGCTACACCTTC.

The rearrangement joins TRBV7-9 to TRBJ1-4, with D perhaps matching TRBD1 (6 bases). Germline V gives CDR1 SEHNR, CDR2 FQNEAQ (reference sequence). V shed 5 bases and J shed 1 base, with 11 bases lying between them. The CDR3 consists of 15 residues. CDR3 sequence reads: CASSPPRGTNEKLFF. In DNA form, the CDR3 reads TGTGCCAGCAGCCCACCCAGGGGAACTAATGAAAAACTGTTTTTT.

In DNA, the CDR3 is TGTGCCAGCAGTCCCCGGACTGGGTACCAAGAGACCCAGTACTTC. Translated: CASSPRTGYQETQYF. This sequence joins TRBV6-2 or TRBV6-3 and TRBJ2-5; the D gene is possibly TRBD2 (5 bases). The CDR3 runs 15 residues. CDR1 is MNHEY and CDR2 is SVGEGT in the germline V gene. V was shortened by 5 bases and J by 0 bases, with 13 bases between the two germline ends.

The chain is built from TRBV29-1 and TRBJ2-1; 8 nucleotides align to TRBD2. Trimming removed 4 bases from V and 7 bases from J; junction bases left unmatched: 6. The germline gives CDR1 SQVTM, CDR2 ANQGSEA. The CDR3 loop spans 13 amino acids. Here the CDR3 DNA reads TGCAGCGTTGTTACTAGCGGAGGAAATGAGCAGTTCTTC. Protein sequence: CSVVTSGGNEQFF.

The chain combines TRBV19 with TRBJ1-5, with a possible D match to TRBD1 (5 bases). CDR1 is LNHDA and CDR2 is SQIVND in the germline V gene (reference sequence). The CDR3 loop spans 16 amino acids. Trimming took off 9 bases at V and 0 bases at J, with 18 bases between the two ends. Here the CDR3 DNA reads TGTGCCAGCGGGCCTGGACACCCATATAGCAATCAGCCCCAGCATTTT. Encoded protein: CASGPGHPYSNQPQHF.

The rearrangement joins TRBV3-1 (or the pseudogene TRBV3-2) to TRBJ1-2, with 8 positions matching TRBD1. CDR1 is LGHDT, CDR2 YNNKEL, per germline (reference sequence). The CDR3 totals 13 residues. Germline trimming cut 4 bases from V and 8 bases from J; bases unmatched to any gene: 6. The CDR3 reads CASSPTTGEGYTF. The CDR3, as DNA: TGTGCCAGCAGCCCTACGACAGGGGAAGGCTACACCTTC.

This clone has a single count. The CDR3 loop reads CASSQGRQPYGYTF. The DNA of the CDR3 is TGTGCCAGCAGCCAAGGGCGACAGCCCTATGGCTACACCTTC. The chain joins TRBV14 to TRBJ1-2; TRBD1 is a possible D gene (5 bases). Germline assignment: CDR1 SGHDN and CDR2 FVKESK. Between the trimmed V and J ends, which lost 1 base and 4 bases, there was a span of 10 bases. The CDR3 sequence is 14 residues long.

This chain connects TRBV2 to TRBJ1-1; the match to TRBD1 covers 7 bases. The CDR3 sequence is 16 residues long. V was clipped by 2 bases and J by 1 base; unmatched bases: 7. The germline V gene has CDR1 SNHLY and CDR2 FYNNEI. The CDR3 here is CASSERGLGGNTEAFF. The CDR3, as DNA: TGTGCCAGCAGTGAAAGGGGGCTTGGGGGGAACACTGAAGCTTTCTTT.

The rearrangement links TRBV21-1 to TRBJ2-7; TRBD1 reflects the table's D call only, with no check against the DNA. TRBV21-1 is assigned pseudogene status. The CDR3 covers 16 residues. The CDR3 coding sequence is TGTGCCAGCAGCATACTTATGGGACAGGGAGGCTACGAGCAGTACTTC. Its translation is CASSILMGQGGYEQYF.

V and J are TRBV11-2 and TRBJ2-7; TRBD1 aligns across 8 bases. Germline V gene sequence: CDR1 SGHAT, CDR2 FQNNGV. Trimming removed 4 bases from V and 5 bases from J; junction bases left unmatched: 13. The CDR3 contains 16 residues. CDR3 sequence reads: CASSSYKGTGPHEQYF. The CDR3 nucleotides are TGTGCCAGCAGCTCATACAAAGGGACAGGCCCCCACGAGCAGTACTTC. The variable domain in full, with the rest retrieved from reference TRBV11-2 and TRBJ2-7, is EAGVAQSPRYKIIEKRQSVAFWCNPISGHATLYWYQQILGQGPKLLIQFQNNGVVDDSQLPKDRFSAERLKGVDSTLKIQPAKLEDSAVYLCASSSYKGTGPHEQYFGPGTRLTVT.

The chain employs TRBV5-1 and TRBJ2-7, with TRBD1 as a possible D gene (6 bases). The CDR3 loop spans 16 amino acids. The germline V gene encodes CDR1 SGHRS and CDR2 YFSETQ. Trimming stripped 4 bases from V and 6 bases from J, with 23 bases between. The CDR3 protein is CASSGGPGAVRGEQYF. Written as DNA, the CDR3 is TGCGCCAGCAGCGGCGGTCCGGGTGCTGTCAGGGGCGAGCAGTACTTC. The variable domain in full, completed from reference TRBV5-1 and TRBJ2-7, reads KAGVTQTPRYLIKTRGQQVTLSCSPISGHRSVSWYQQTPGQGLQFLFEYFSETQRNKGNFPGRFSGRQFSNSRSEMNVSTLELGDSALYLCASSGGPGAVRGEQYFGPGTRLTVT.

This rearrangement joins TRBV6-2 or TRBV6-3 to TRBJ1-1; D may be TRBD1 (6 bases). The CDR3 covers 15 residues. V was trimmed by 5 bases and J by 3 bases, leaving 16 bases between them. Germline values: CDR1 MNHEY, CDR2 SVGEGT. CDR3: CASSLLGGADTEAFF. Written as DNA, the CDR3 is TGTGCCAGCAGTCTTCTCGGGGGGGCTGACACTGAAGCTTTCTTT.

The J gene is TRBJ1-3, the V gene TRBV27; the D gene is possibly TRBD1 (6 bases). Trimming shortened V by 11 bases and J by 5 bases, and 16 bases separated the two germline ends. There are 13 residues in the CDR3. The germline gives CDR1 MNHEY, CDR2 SMNVEV (reference sequence). The CDR3 loop reads CAGTRDNRNTIYF. DNA of the CDR3: TGTGCCGGAACCCGGGACAATAGAAACACCATATATTTT.

The rearrangement joins TRBV14 to TRBJ1-6; D uncertain. Germline V gives CDR1 SGHDN, CDR2 FVKESK. The CDR3 is 14 amino acids. V was clipped by 3 bases and J by 6 bases, with 9 bases between them. CDR3 coding DNA: TGTGCCAGCAGCCATCGTAGAGTTAATTCACCCCTCCACTTT. Its protein is CASSHRRVNSPLHF.

The rearrangement joins TRBV28 to TRBJ1-1; no reliable D call. CDR3 size: 15 residues. V lost 5 bases and J 8 bases, leaving 21 bases between the germline ends. Per germline, CDR1 MDHEN and CDR2 SYDVKM. The DNA of the CDR3 is TGTGCCAGCAGTACCTCGGGAGGATGGGAGGTGGAAGCTTTCTTT. Encoded protein: CASSTSGGWEVEAFF.

J is TRBJ1-4 and V is TRBV24-1; D uncertain. The CDR3 totals 12 residues. The germline V and J ends were trimmed by 4 bases and 8 bases, with 7 bases remaining between them. Germline CDR1 is KGHDR and CDR2 is SFDVKD. Written as DNA, the CDR3 is TGTGCCACCAGTGAGAGCGGCGAAAAACTGTTTTTT. Protein: CATSESGEKLFF.

This clone was picked up one time. The genes are TRBV6-2 or TRBV6-3 and TRBJ2-7; 8 bases map to TRBD1. Trimming took 2 bases from V and 0 from J; bases not matched to a gene: 9. The CDR3 has 17 amino acids. Germline V gene data show CDR1 as MNHEY and CDR2 as SVGEGT. CDR3 loop: CASSYLPGQGFSYEQYF. Here the CDR3 DNA reads TGTGCCAGCAGTTACCTACCCGGACAGGGATTCTCCTACGAGCAGTACTTC.